Below, 22 T cell receptor beta chains from the same sample are listed, as sequenced in a study of blood T cells in healthy people across ages. A sample-barcoded 5' primer and a J-beta primer mix were used in a second PCR of about 6 to 12 cycles. TCRdb re-called the 5' RACE reads with MiXCR, one entry per CDR3 protein. The sample has fewer than 1,200,000 distinct CDR3 sequences; under 30% are singletons. Separately, the same data were catalogued under a study of T cells of mothers and their children.

Sequenced sample: blood. The origin of the receptors is a girl between 2 and 10 years old in good health.

The rearrangement uses TRBV25-1 and TRBJ1-1; weak D call: TRBD1 (6 bases). The CDR3 length is 13 residues. V lost 8 bases, J lost 0 bases, and 10 bases lay in between. CDR1 is MGHDK and CDR2 is SYGVNS in the germline V gene. CDR3 coding DNA: TGTGCCAGCGGGGGGCTCATGAACACTGAAGCTTTCTTT. The encoded protein is CASGGLMNTEAFF.

The rearrangement uses TRBV10-3 and TRBJ2-5, with 10 nucleotides matching TRBD2. The end of the DNA is better explained by TRBJ2-1, so the J call may be wrong. CDR1 and CDR2 from the germline V gene are ENHRY and SYGVKD. This CDR3 is built from 16 residues. The CDR3 DNA reads TGTGCCATCAGGGGATTAGGAGCGGGGGGGCCGAATGAGCAGTTCTTC. Encoded protein: CAIRGLGAGGPNEQFF.

V is TRBV7-8 and J is TRBJ1-4; 8 nucleotides align to TRBD1. Unmatched junction bases numbered 5, after V lost 5 bases and J lost 0 bases. Germline V gives CDR1 SGHVS, CDR2 FQNEAQ. The CDR3 sequence is 16 residues long. CDR3 nucleotides: TGTGCCAGCAGCATGGACAGGGAAACAACTAATGAAAAACTGTTTTTT. Translated: CASSMDRETTNEKLFF.

The rearrangement uses TRBV10-3 and TRBJ2-5; D unclear. TRBJ2-1 explains the end of the DNA better; the J call may be wrong. The CDR3 sequence is 11 residues long. The germline V gene encodes CDR1 ENHRY and CDR2 SYGVKD. The CDR3 sequence: CAIWRANEQFF. CDR3 nucleotides: TGTGCCATCTGGCGAGCCAATGAGCAGTTCTTC.

This clonotype was seen only a few times. The chain carries TRBV4-3 and TRBJ1-1; D unresolved. Trimming took off 0 bases at V and 10 bases at J, with 18 bases between the two ends. The V gene's germline CDR1 is LGHNA and CDR2 YSLEER. There are 15 residues in the CDR3. The CDR3 sequence: CASSQDRTPWSGAFF. CDR3 DNA: TGCGCCAGCAGCCAAGATCGGACCCCCTGGAGTGGAGCTTTCTTT.

This clonotype was seen only a few times. The CDR3 DNA follows: TGCAGCGTGAGTAGCAAAAACGAGCAGTACTTC. As protein: CSVSSKNEQYF. The rearrangement joins TRBV29-1 to TRBJ2-5, with D hard to call. TRBJ2-7 matches the DNA end more closely, so the J call is doubtful. The CDR3 contains 11 residues. Germline CDR1 SQVTM, CDR2 ANQGSEA.

CDR3 DNA sequence: TGTGCCAGCAGTTGGATAGAAAACTACGAGCAGTACTTC. Protein product: CASSWIENYEQYF. This chain uses TRBV27 with TRBJ2-7; D call uncertain. From germline, CDR1 is MNHEY and CDR2 SMNVEV (reference sequence). The CDR3 sequence is 13 residues long. Trimming left V 4 bases short and J 3 bases short, with 10 bases between.

The chain has TRBV29-1 and TRBJ2-2, with D unresolved. Germline CDR1 is SQVTM and CDR2 is ANQGSEA. The CDR3 consists of 12 residues. Trimming removed 6 bases at V and 2 bases at J, with 7 bases between. The CDR3 region is CSVPYNTGELFF. DNA for the CDR3: TGCAGCGTCCCTTATAACACCGGGGAGCTGTTTTTT.

This clonotype has just a few counts. The chain has TRBV7-8 and TRBJ1-6, with D possibly matching TRBD1 (5 bases). CDR3 length equals 17 residues. V was trimmed by 7 bases and J by 0 bases, leaving 16 bases between them. In germline, CDR1 is SGHVS, CDR2 FQNEAQ. The CDR3 spells CASTYSTESSYNSPLHF. CDR3 DNA sequence: TGTGCCAGCACCTACTCGACAGAGAGCTCCTATAATTCACCCCTCCACTTT.

This clonotype has just a few counts. V is TRBV9 and J is TRBJ2-5; TRBD2 might be the D (6 bases). Trimming removed 3 bases from V and 5 bases from J, with 14 bases in between. The CDR3 contains 14 residues. The germline V gene has CDR1 SGDLS and CDR2 YYNGEE. In DNA, the CDR3 is TGTGCCAGCAGCGCCCTGGGGCTAGCGGAGACCCAGTACTTC. Translation gives CASSALGLAETQYF. The full variable domain, with the rest looked up from reference TRBV9 and TRBJ2-5, is DSGVTQTPKHLITATGQRVTLRCSPRSGDLSVYWYQQSLDQGLQFLIQYYNGEERAKGNILERFSAQQFPDLHSELNLSSLELGDSALYFCASSALGLAETQYFGPGTRLLVL.

The CDR3 DNA is TGTGCCAGCAGCGCCGGGACTAGCGGGAGGCAGGGGATAGCCAAAAACATTCAGTACTTC. As protein: CASSAGTSGRQGIAKNIQYF. The chain uses TRBV7-2 and TRBJ2-4; 15 bases match TRBD2. CDR3 size: 20 residues. Germline assignment: CDR1 SGHTA and CDR2 FQGNSA. J was trimmed by 0 bases and V by 5 bases; bases with no gene match: 11.

The rearrangement uses TRBV7-3 and TRBJ1-2; no reliable D call. The V gene's germline CDR1 is SGHTA and CDR2 FQGTGA. This CDR3 comprises 17 residues. V was pared by 0 bases and J by 4 bases, with 18 bases between. The CDR3 sequence: CASSLTTAGEGSYGYTF. CDR3 nucleotides: TGTGCCAGCAGCTTAACAACGGCCGGGGAGGGAAGCTATGGCTACACCTTC. The full variable domain, rest sourced from reference TRBV7-3 and TRBJ1-2, is GAGVSQTPSNKVTEKGKYVELRCDPISGHTALYWYRQSLGQGPEFLIYFQGTGAADDSGLPNDRFFAVRPEGSVSTLKIQRTERGDSAVYLCASSLTTAGEGSYGYTFGSGTRLTVV.

The rearrangement joins TRBV20-1 to TRBJ2-7, with 8 bases identical to TRBD2. V dropped 3 bases and J dropped 2; count of bases not matched to a gene: 6. The CDR3 contains 14 residues. Germline V gene sequence: CDR1 DFQATT, CDR2 SNEGSKA (reference sequence). The CDR3 region is CSASDSGDTYEQYF. The CDR3 bases are TGCAGTGCTAGTGATAGCGGGGATACCTACGAGCAGTACTTC.

This clonotype was counted only a few times. The CDR3 protein is CASSPESGFYEQYF. In DNA form, the CDR3 reads TGCGCCAGCAGCCCCGAAAGTGGTTTCTACGAGCAGTACTTC. The rearrangement links TRBV4-1 to TRBJ2-7, with D unclear. CDR3 length: 14 amino acids. Trimming stripped 4 bases from V and 3 bases from J, with 13 bases between. Germline CDR1 and CDR2: MGHRA and YSYEKL.

This clonotype was observed a handful of times. The V gene is TRBV6-2 or TRBV6-3, the J gene TRBJ2-1; D is unclear. The CDR3 runs to 13 residues. Trimming cost V 0 bases and J 10 bases, with 10 bases left between them. From germline, CDR1 is MNHEY and CDR2 SVGEGT. The CDR3, as DNA: TGTGCCAGCAGTTACTCGAGCTATGGCGAGCAGTTCTTC. It codes for CASSYSSYGEQFF.

This clonotype turned up a few times. This rearrangement joins TRBV6-6 to TRBJ2-7; possible D gene TRBD2, 7 bases. With the DNA end fitting TRBJ2-1 better, the J assignment may be wrong. The CDR3 length is 15 residues. Germline CDR1 is MNHNY and CDR2 is SVGAGI (reference sequence). The CDR3 bases are TGTGCCAGCAAAACGGGGGGCTACGGCAACAATGAGCAGTTCTTC. Encoded protein: CASKTGGYGNNEQFF.

This clonotype was seen only a few times. The chain has TRBV2 and TRBJ2-7, with unresolved D. The V and J ends lost 7 bases and 0 bases respectively, with 13 bases between them. The CDR3 runs 14 residues. Germline V gives CDR1 SNHLY, CDR2 FYNNEI. CDR3 in DNA: TGTGCCAGCACTTGGCGTCCGAGCTCCTACGAGCAGTACTTC. Translated: CASTWRPSSYEQYF.

The CDR3 bases are TGCGCCAGCAGCCAAGGTTCGGGGCTCGCGGAGCCCCAGCATTTT. This sequence encodes CASSQGSGLAEPQHF. V is TRBV4-1 and J is TRBJ1-5; D is possibly TRBD1 (5 bases). Trimming stripped 1 base from V and 8 bases from J, with 15 bases between. This CDR3 contains 15 residues. Germline V gives CDR1 MGHRA, CDR2 YSYEKL.

This clonotype appeared a few times. The chain has TRBV20-1 and TRBJ1-2, with TRBD1 matching over 9 bases. The CDR3 spans 15 residues. With V trimmed by 5 bases and J by 2 bases, 9 bases remained unmatched. Germline V gene sequence: CDR1 DFQATT, CDR2 SNEGSKA (reference sequence). This CDR3 reads CSALLIQGANYGYTF. The CDR3 DNA follows: TGCAGTGCTCTGCTAATACAGGGGGCCAACTATGGCTACACCTTC.

There are a few counts of this clonotype. For the CDR3, the DNA is TGTGCCTCGGGGGAATCGAACACCGGGGAGCTGTTTTTT. Its protein is CASGESNTGELFF. The V and J genes are TRBV10-3 and TRBJ2-2; D is possibly TRBD2 (6 bases). V lost 11 bases, J lost 0 bases, and 10 bases lay in between. This CDR3 has 13 amino acids. Germline CDR1 reads ENHRY; CDR2 reads SYGVKD.

This clonotype turned up a few times. The chain employs TRBV12-3 or TRBV12-4 and TRBJ2-4; TRBD1 matches at 9 bases. The ends lost 7 bases at V and 7 bases at J; junction bases unmatched: 8. This CDR3 region has 14 residues. The CDR3: CASKTRQGVNIQYF. The CDR3 nucleotides are TGTGCCAGCAAAACCCGACAGGGGGTGAACATTCAGTACTTC.

There are a few counts of this clonotype. The rearrangement uses TRBV12-5 and TRBJ2-5; D possibly corresponds to TRBD2 (5 bases). The CDR3 loop spans 12 amino acids. The germline CDR1 and CDR2 sequences are LGHNT and FRNRAP. The V and J ends lost 2 bases and 4 bases respectively, with 5 bases between them. Written as DNA, the CDR3 is TGTGCTAGTGGTTTGCGGGGAGAGACCCAGTACTTC. Protein: CASGLRGETQYF.